These 31 T cell receptor beta chains were all obtained from the same sample, sequenced in a study of beta chain features in type 1 diabetes. Study-wide points: Type 1 diabetes patients showed a moderate but significant shortening of TCRB CDR3s in all four CD4+ subsets.

Expressed TCRB transcripts got sequenced, as all isolated RNA was reverse transcribed. TCRdb's table, derived via immunoSEQ multiplex PCR, lists solely in-frame clones and lacks some. The data hold around 710,000 clones, with 9.5% to 15% observed a single time. Their specific antigens are unknown. Sequenced sample: naive CD4+ T cells from blood. These receptors originate from a man aged 30 to 45 with type 1 diabetes.

This clone was counted only a few times. The V call is TRBV4-3, the J call TRBJ2-7; 7 bases are shared with TRBD2. The trim removed 8 bases at V and 4 bases at J, leaving 11 bases unmatched. Germline lookup yields CDR1 LGHNA and CDR2 YSLEER. The CDR3 is 14 amino acids. The CDR3 DNA reads as TGCGCCAGCTCCCTCTCCGGGACTAATTACGAGCAGTACTTC. The encoded protein is CASSLSGTNYEQYF.

The chain has TRBV25-1 and TRBJ2-4; possibly TRBD1 or TRBD2 for D (5 bases each). The CDR3 covers 14 residues. From germline, CDR1 is MGHDK and CDR2 SYGVNS. The V end lost 5 bases, the J end lost 7 bases, and 15 bases lay between the germline ends. The DNA of the CDR3 is TGTGCCAGCAGTTTCACGGGTGAGGGGAACATTCAGTACTTC. Translation gives CASSFTGEGNIQYF.

The V and J genes are TRBV4-2 and TRBJ1-4; TRBD1 is a possible D gene (5 bases). The CDR3 consists of 16 residues. V lost 0 bases and J 8 bases, leaving 16 bases between the germline ends. The germline V gene has CDR1 LGHNA and CDR2 YNFKEQ. Written as DNA, the CDR3 is TGTGCCAGCAGCCAAGATGTCCGGGACTTTGGGGAAAAACTGTTTTTT. Protein: CASSQDVRDFGEKLFF.

This clone was seen once. The chain employs TRBV10-3 and TRBJ2-7, with D possibly matching TRBD2 (6 bases). The CDR3 is 15 amino acids. V lost 4 bases to trimming and J lost 0 bases, with 13 bases between them. Germline V gene lookup returns CDR1 ENHRY and CDR2 SYGVKD. CDR3 protein: CAISVGGESSYEQYF. The DNA of the CDR3 is TGTGCCATCAGTGTCGGCGGGGAGTCCTCCTACGAGCAGTACTTC.

As regards this clone: This sample includes further DNA sequences coding for the same CDR3. This chain joins TRBV7-2 and TRBJ1-5; D remains ambiguous. From germline, CDR1 is SGHTA and CDR2 FQGNSA. Trimming took 3 bases from V and 1 from J, leaving 4 bases between them. The CDR3 consists of 13 residues. The CDR3 loop is CASSLTSNQPQHF. CDR3 bases: TGTGCCAGCAGCTTGACAAGCAATCAGCCCCAGCATTTT. The full variable domain, completed using reference TRBV7-2 and TRBJ1-5, is GAGVSQSPSNKVTEKGKDVELRCDPISGHTALYWYRQSLGQGLEFLIYFQGNSAPDKSGLPSDRFSAERTGGSVSTLTIQRTQQEDSAVYLCASSLTSNQPQHFGDGTRLSIL.

The J gene is TRBJ1-4, the V gene TRBV27; no firm D call. This CDR3 comprises 16 residues. V shed 5 bases and J shed 0 bases, with 13 bases lying between them. Per the germline V gene, CDR1 is MNHEY and CDR2 is SMNVEV (reference sequence). The CDR3: CASSPRPQATNEKLFF. For the CDR3, the DNA is TGTGCCAGCAGTCCCCGCCCGCAGGCAACTAATGAAAAACTGTTTTTT.

The chain carries TRBV11-2 and TRBJ2-3; 12 bases are shared with TRBD2. CDR1 is SGHAT, CDR2 FQNNGV, per germline. The V and J ends lost 3 bases and 2 bases, in that order; junction bases with no gene match: 6. The CDR3 is 17 residues long. For the CDR3, the DNA is TGTGCCAGCAGCTTTTTACTAGCGGGGGGCAACACAGATACGCAGTATTTT. It yields the protein CASSFLLAGGNTDTQYF.

J is TRBJ1-2 and V is TRBV9, with 8 bases matching TRBD1. The CDR3 runs to 13 residues. Germline CDR1 SGDLS, CDR2 YYNGEE. The trim removed 2 bases at V and 6 bases at J, leaving 3 bases unmatched. The CDR3, as DNA: TGTGCCAGCAGCGTTGGACAGGGAAATGGCTACACCTTC. Its protein product is CASSVGQGNGYTF. Variable domain in full (rest from reference TRBV9 and TRBJ1-2): DSGVTQTPKHLITATGQRVTLRCSPRSGDLSVYWYQQSLDQGLQFLIQYYNGEERAKGNILERFSAQQFPDLHSELNLSSLELGDSALYFCASSVGQGNGYTFGSGTRLTVV.

The chain recombines TRBV4-2 with TRBJ2-7; D possibly corresponds to TRBD2 (5 bases). The ends were cut back, 4 bases at V and 1 base at J, with 20 bases in the middle. The CDR3 covers 17 residues. Germline CDR1 and CDR2: LGHNA and YNFKEQ. CDR3 sequence reads: CASSPAGGRRNSYEQYF. The CDR3 region has the DNA TGTGCCAGCAGCCCTGCAGGAGGACGGAGAAATTCCTACGAGCAGTACTTC.

This clone came up a few times. The CDR3 protein is CASSLGQKETQYF. CDR3 sequence (DNA): TGTGCCAGCAGCTTAGGGCAGAAAGAGACCCAGTACTTC. The chain uses TRBV7-2 and TRBJ2-5; no definite D call. CDR3 length: 13 residues. Trimming removed 1 base from V and 3 bases from J, with 6 bases in between. Per germline, CDR1 SGHTA and CDR2 FQGNSA.

This clone has only a few counts. The V gene is TRBV6-5, the J gene TRBJ2-5, with D perhaps matching TRBD2 (5 bases). Trimming shortened V by 7 bases and J by 1 base, and 7 bases separated the two germline ends. Germline values: CDR1 MNHEY, CDR2 SVGAGI. This CDR3 spans 12 amino acids. The CDR3 DNA sequence: TGTGCCAGCACCGGGATCCAAGAGACCCAGTACTTC. Protein product: CASTGIQETQYF.

This clone was counted between two and nine times. V is TRBV19 and J is TRBJ2-1, with D hard to call. V was clipped by 7 bases and J by 3 bases, with 4 bases between them. The CDR3 covers 11 residues. Per germline, CDR1 LNHDA and CDR2 SQIVND (reference sequence). The CDR3 bases are TGTGCCAGTAAGGGCTACAATGAGCAGTTCTTC. As protein: CASKGYNEQFF.

The rearrangement uses TRBV18 and TRBJ2-5; 7 positions match TRBD1. CDR3 length equals 14 residues. The germline CDR1 and CDR2 sequences are KGHSH and LQKENI. The ends lost 2 bases at V and 2 bases at J; junction bases unmatched: 2. The CDR3 loop reads CASSPGQAQETQYF. The CDR3 DNA sequence: TGTGCCAGCTCACCAGGACAGGCACAAGAGACCCAGTACTTC.

A few counts support this clone. This chain's CDR3 is CASSGTGLSPLHF. The CDR3 region has the DNA TGTGCCAGCTCGGGGACAGGGTTGTCACCCCTCCACTTT. The V call is TRBV6-5, the J call TRBJ1-6; 9 bases agree with TRBD1. V was pared by 8 bases and J by 10 bases, with 6 bases of the junction left unmatched. The CDR3 is 13 amino acids. Germline CDR1 reads MNHEY; CDR2 reads SVGAGI.

As to this clone: A read error may be the cause here, since a much bigger clone is one base away. V usage is TRBV7-2 and J usage is TRBJ2-7; no clear D. CDR1 SGHTA and CDR2 FQGNSA come from the germline V gene. The CDR3 has 11 residues. V gave up 1 base and J gave up 5 bases, with 3 bases separating them. CDR3 sequence (DNA): TGTGCCAGCAGCTTAGATCACGAGCAGTACTTC. Protein product: CASSLDHEQYF.

This clone was counted between two and nine times. The V call is TRBV27, the J call TRBJ1-2, with TRBD1 identical over 10 bases. The CDR3 has 15 residues. J lost 4 bases, V lost 3 bases, and 5 bases had no gene match. Germline assignment: CDR1 MNHEY and CDR2 SMNVEV (reference sequence). CDR3 amino acids: CASSLTGGDSYGYTF. The CDR3 bases are TGTGCCAGCAGTTTGACAGGGGGCGATAGCTATGGCTACACCTTC.

This sequence joins TRBV5-1 and TRBJ2-4; D uncertain. The CDR3 extends over 14 amino acids. The V gene's germline CDR1 is SGHRS and CDR2 YFSETQ. The ends were cut back, 0 bases at V and 10 bases at J, with 14 bases in the middle. Written as DNA, the CDR3 is TGCGCCAGCAGCTTGGCTATCGAGCCGGTGATTCAGTACTTC. The encoded protein is CASSLAIEPVIQYF.

The table lists this clone with a few counts. The rearrangement uses TRBV6-1 and TRBJ1-2, with 9 bases aligning to TRBD1. The V and J ends lost 10 bases and 7 bases, in that order; junction bases with no gene match: 4. This CDR3 contains 11 residues. The germline V gene encodes CDR1 MNHNS and CDR2 SASEGT. DNA for the CDR3: TGTGCCACCTGGGACAGGGTTGGCTACACCTTC. Amino acids: CATWDRVGYTF.

The V and J genes are TRBV7-2 and TRBJ1-1; D perhaps matches TRBD1 (5 bases). Germline V gives CDR1 SGHTA, CDR2 FQGNSA. The CDR3 consists of 14 residues. Trimming took off 5 bases at V and 3 bases at J, with 13 bases between the two ends. The CDR3 here is CASSALWGDTEAFF. The DNA of the CDR3 is TGTGCCAGCAGCGCCCTATGGGGGGACACTGAAGCTTTCTTT.

CDR3: CASSIDGGGKPDEQFF. The CDR3 DNA is TGTGCCAGTAGTATAGATGGAGGAGGTAAGCCCGATGAGCAGTTCTTC. The chain is built from TRBV19 and TRBJ2-1, with D possibly matching TRBD2 (5 bases). Trimming removed 0 bases at V and 8 bases at J, with 17 bases between. Germline lookup yields CDR1 LNHDA and CDR2 SQIVND (reference sequence). This CDR3 region has 16 residues. Based on the CDR3 plus reference TRBV19 and TRBJ2-1, the full variable domain is DGGITQSPKYLFRKEGQNVTLSCEQNLNHDAMYWYRQDPGQGLRLIYYSQIVNDFQKGDIAEGYSVSREKKESFPLTVTSAQKNPTAFYLCASSIDGGGKPDEQFFGPGTRLTVL.

This clone has only a few counts. The CDR3 DNA reads TGTGCCAGCAGCCAAGTACATCCCGGGTCTGGCTACACCTTC. Protein: CASSQVHPGSGYTF. The chain couples TRBV14 to TRBJ1-2; no reliable D call. The CDR3 contains 14 residues. Germline assignment: CDR1 SGHDN and CDR2 FVKESK. V was pared by 1 base and J by 7 bases, with 13 bases between. Filled out from reference TRBV14 and TRBJ1-2, the complete variable domain reads EAGVTQFPSHSVIEKGQTVTLRCDPISGHDNLYWYRRVMGKEIKFLLHFVKESKQDESGMPNNRFLAERTGGTYSTLKVQPAELEDSGVYFCASSQVHPGSGYTFGSGTRLTVV.

The sample holds a few counts of this clone. The chain joins TRBV9 to TRBJ1-5, with 7 bases lining up with TRBD1. The V gene's germline CDR1 is SGDLS and CDR2 YYNGEE. The CDR3 is 16 amino acids. J was trimmed by 7 bases and V by 3 bases; bases with no gene match: 13. The CDR3 spells CASSAGVSGGGQPQHF. The CDR3 DNA is TGTGCCAGCAGCGCCGGGGTATCAGGGGGAGGCCAGCCCCAGCATTTT. Combining the CDR3 with reference TRBV9 and TRBJ1-5 gives the whole variable domain DSGVTQTPKHLITATGQRVTLRCSPRSGDLSVYWYQQSLDQGLQFLIQYYNGEERAKGNILERFSAQQFPDLHSELNLSSLELGDSALYFCASSAGVSGGGQPQHFGDGTRLSIL.

This clone turned up a few times. V usage is TRBV10-3 and J usage is TRBJ2-1; D is perhaps TRBD1 (6 bases). V dropped 5 bases and J dropped 4 bases, with 12 bases sitting between them. Germline V gives CDR1 ENHRY, CDR2 SYGVKD. There are 14 residues in the CDR3. This CDR3 is CAISFGTPYNEQFF. Written as DNA, the CDR3 is TGTGCCATCAGTTTCGGGACACCTTACAATGAGCAGTTCTTC.

V gene TRBV30 combines with J gene TRBJ2-7; D is undetermined. V was trimmed by 1 base and J by 2 bases, leaving 3 bases between them. The CDR3 contains 11 residues. From germline, CDR1 is GTSNPN and CDR2 SVGIG (reference sequence). The CDR3 is CAWSEAYEQYF. DNA of the CDR3: TGTGCCTGGAGTGAGGCCTACGAGCAGTACTTC.

V and J are TRBV6-5 and TRBJ1-3; D remains ambiguous. The CDR3 has 13 residues. V lost 6 bases and J lost 4, with 10 bases in between. CDR1 is MNHEY and CDR2 is SVGAGI in the germline V gene. CDR3 amino acids: CASSRTEGNTIYF. CDR3 in DNA: TGTGCCAGCAGCAGGACGGAGGGAAACACCATATATTTT.

This chain connects TRBV29-1 to TRBJ1-5; 10 nucleotides agree with TRBD1. The CDR3 covers 15 residues. CDR1 SQVTM and CDR2 ANQGSEA come from the germline V gene. V trimming: 4 bases; J trimming: 5 bases; junction bases outside the gene matches: 8. As DNA, the CDR3 is TGCAGCGTTGTTTTCCGGGACAGGGGTGATCAGCCCCAGCATTTT. Translated: CSVVFRDRGDQPQHF.

A note on this clone: Different DNA sequences within this sample yield the same CDR3. The chain carries TRBV28 and TRBJ2-1; D not resolved. CDR1 and CDR2 (germline): MDHEN, SYDVKM. The CDR3 loop spans 11 amino acids. Trimming took off 7 bases at V and 4 bases at J, with 5 bases between the two ends. The CDR3 nucleotides are TGTGCCAGCACCAGGTACAATGAGCAGTTCTTC. Residues: CASTRYNEQFF.

This rearrangement joins TRBV27 to TRBJ2-1; a possible D gene is TRBD1 (6 bases). The V gene lost 5 bases and the J gene lost 9 bases, with 14 bases spanning the gap. Per germline, CDR1 MNHEY and CDR2 SMNVEV (reference sequence). The CDR3 runs to 13 residues. The CDR3 coding sequence is TGTGCCAGCAGTGACCACGGGACATTTGAGCAGTTCTTC. Translation: CASSDHGTFEQFF.

The chain joins TRBV2 to TRBJ2-7, with 9 bases lining up with TRBD1. Germline V lookup: CDR1 SNHLY, CDR2 FYNNEI. The V and J ends lost 6 bases and 3 bases, in that order; junction bases with no gene match: 3. The CDR3 spans 13 residues. CDR3 nucleotides: TGTGCCAGCAGGGAGGGACAGGGCTACGAGCAGTACTTC. Translation: CASREGQGYEQYF.

The chain recombines TRBV4-1 with TRBJ2-1, with D possibly matching TRBD2 (5 bases). Trimming cost V 0 bases and J 8 bases, with 14 bases left between them. Germline assignment: CDR1 MGHRA and CDR2 YSYEKL. The CDR3 is 15 amino acids. CDR3 in amino acids: CASSQDLTGVDEQFF. DNA for the CDR3: TGCGCCAGCAGCCAAGATCTTACCGGGGTCGATGAGCAGTTCTTC.

This clone was seen a few times. The rearrangement joins TRBV7-8 to TRBJ2-7; possible D gene TRBD2, 5 bases. The CDR3 has 13 residues. Per the germline V gene, CDR1 is SGHVS and CDR2 is FQNEAQ. Trimming shortened V by 5 bases and J by 3 bases, and 11 bases separated the two germline ends. The CDR3 nucleotides read TGTGCCAGCAGCCGACGGGATAACTACGAGCAGTACTTC. Protein sequence: CASSRRDNYEQYF.